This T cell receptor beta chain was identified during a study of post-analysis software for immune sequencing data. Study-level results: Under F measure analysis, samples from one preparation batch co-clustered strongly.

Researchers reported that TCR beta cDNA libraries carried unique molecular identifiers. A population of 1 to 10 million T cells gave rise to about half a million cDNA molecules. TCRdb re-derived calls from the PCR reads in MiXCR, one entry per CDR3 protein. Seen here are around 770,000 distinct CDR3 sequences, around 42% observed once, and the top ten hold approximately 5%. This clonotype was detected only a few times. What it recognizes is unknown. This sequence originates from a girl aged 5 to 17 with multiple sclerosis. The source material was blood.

The CDR3 sequence is CASSPLVGSSYNEQFF. In DNA form, the CDR3 reads TGTGCCAGCAGCCCCCTGGTGGGTAGCTCCTACAATGAGCAGTTCTTC. The V gene is TRBV4-2, the J gene TRBJ2-1; D is ambiguous. Trimming shortened V by 4 bases and J by 0 bases, and 13 bases separated the two germline ends. There are 16 residues in the CDR3. Germline V CDR1 and CDR2: LGHNA, YNFKEQ.